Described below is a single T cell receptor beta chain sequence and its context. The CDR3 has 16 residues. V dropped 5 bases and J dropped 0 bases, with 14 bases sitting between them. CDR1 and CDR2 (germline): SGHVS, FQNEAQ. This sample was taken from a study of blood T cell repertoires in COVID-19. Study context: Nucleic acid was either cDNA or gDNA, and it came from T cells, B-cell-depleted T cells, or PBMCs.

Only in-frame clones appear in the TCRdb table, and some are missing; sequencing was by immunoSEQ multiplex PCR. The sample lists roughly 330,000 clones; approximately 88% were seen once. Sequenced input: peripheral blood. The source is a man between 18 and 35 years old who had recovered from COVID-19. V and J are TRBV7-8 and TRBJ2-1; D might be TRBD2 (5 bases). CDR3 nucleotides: TGTGCCAGCAGCCGCGAGCGGATCAGCTCCTACAATGAGCAGTTCTTC. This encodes CASSRERISSYNEQFF.